This TCR beta chain is drawn from a study of control samples from healthy donors and cancer patients. Measured with immunoSEQ multiplex PCR; TCRdb has only the in-frame clones, and not every one. The sample lists about 92,000 clones, approximately 82% occurring once. This CDR3 region has 15 residues. Trimming removed 1 base from V and 5 bases from J, with 15 bases in between. The germline V gene encodes CDR1 SGDLS and CDR2 YYNGEE. This TCR derives from a woman between 55 and 75 years old in good health. The chain couples TRBV9 to TRBJ2-5; TRBD1 might be the D (6 bases). Sample: blood. The chain's CDR3 is CASSVNRQVWETQYF. The CDR3 DNA reads as TGTGCCAGCAGCGTAAACAGACAGGTCTGGGAGACCCAGTACTTC.